These 28 T cell receptor beta chains were all obtained from the same sample, sequenced in a study of T cell repertoires in ileal Crohn's disease. The protocol was immunoSEQ multiplex PCR, while the TCRdb copy is restricted to in-frame clones and leaves out a portion. The profile shows about 16,000 clones, 85% to 95% of them singletons. The sample consisted of ileal tissue. These receptor sequences come from an adult with Crohn's disease.

The chain couples TRBV13 to TRBJ2-2; D possibly corresponds to TRBD1 (6 bases). The length of the CDR3 is 16 residues. The V gene lost 5 bases and the J gene lost 4 bases, with 17 bases spanning the gap. CDR1 is PRHDT, CDR2 FYEKMQ, per germline (reference sequence). CDR3 DNA sequence: TGTGCCAGCAGCCCCGAGAGGGGGTTGAGCACCGGGGAGCTGTTTTTT. Translating it yields CASSPERGLSTGELFF.

The chain recombines TRBV6-5 with TRBJ1-1; D call uncertain. Per the germline V gene, CDR1 is MNHEY and CDR2 is SVGAGI. V was cut by 2 bases and J by 6 bases, with 16 bases left in between. CDR3 length: 15 residues. Written as DNA, the CDR3 is TGTGCCAGCAGTTACCTGAGGGATTCTGCCGCTGAAGCTTTCTTT. It translates to CASSYLRDSAAEAFF.

The CDR3 DNA reads as TGCGCCAGCAGCCCTCGGCCCACAGGGACCACTGAAGCTTTCTTT. Residues: CASSPRPTGTTEAFF. The rearrangement uses TRBV4-1 and TRBJ1-1; D possibly corresponds to TRBD1 (6 bases). The CDR3 sequence is 15 residues long. The ends were cut back, 4 bases at V and 4 bases at J, with 16 bases in the middle. The V gene's germline CDR1 is MGHRA and CDR2 YSYEKL.

The gene calls are TRBV27 and TRBJ1-3; D remains ambiguous. Germline V CDR1 and CDR2: MNHEY, SMNVEV (reference sequence). With 6 bases removed from V and 7 bases from J, the gap between germline ends came to 19 bases. This CDR3 is built from 15 residues. The CDR3 nucleotides are TGTGCCAGCAGCTCCCGAGTTGCCGTCGGGAACACCATATATTTT. Translated, it gives CASSSRVAVGNTIYF.

This sequence joins TRBV11-3 and TRBJ1-2, with D uncertain. This CDR3 is built from 15 residues. CDR1 is SGHNT and CDR2 is YENEEA in the germline V gene. V lost 1 base and J 5 bases, leaving 14 bases between the germline ends. The CDR3 nucleotides read TGTGCCAGCAGCTTAGTAGTCCCGGTGAGGTATGGCTACACCTTC. This gives the protein CASSLVVPVRYGYTF.

The chain employs TRBV2 and TRBJ1-4; unclear D gene. Germline assignment: CDR1 SNHLY and CDR2 FYNNEI. The CDR3 extends over 14 amino acids. Trimming took 5 bases from V and 4 from J, leaving 11 bases between them. The CDR3 nucleotides are TGTGCCAGCAGTAAAGGACGGGATAATGAAAAACTGTTTTTT. It encodes CASSKGRDNEKLFF.

This clone appeared a single time. This rearrangement joins TRBV11-3 to TRBJ2-5, with 9 bases matching TRBD1. Looked up from germline, CDR1 is SGHNT and CDR2 is YENEEA. CDR3 length: 14 residues. Losses at the gene ends were 5 bases for V and 3 bases for J; bases not matched to a gene: 4. Written as DNA, the CDR3 is TGTGCCAGCAGCCGGGGACAGGGAAAAGAGACCCAGTACTTC. Translating it yields CASSRGQGKETQYF.

V is TRBV7-3 and J is TRBJ1-1; no definite D call. Germline V lookup: CDR1 SGHTA, CDR2 FQGTGA. V was pared by 5 bases and J by 4 bases, with 11 bases between. This CDR3 is built from 13 residues. CDR3 sequence: CASSARGGTEAFF. The CDR3 nucleotides are TGTGCCAGCAGCGCAAGAGGAGGCACTGAAGCTTTCTTT. Full variable domain (remainder filled in from reference TRBV7-3 and TRBJ1-1): GAGVSQTPSNKVTEKGKYVELRCDPISGHTALYWYRQSLGQGPEFLIYFQGTGAADDSGLPNDRFFAVRPEGSVSTLKIQRTERGDSAVYLCASSARGGTEAFFGQGTRLTVV.

Comment on this clone: At the DNA level, this CDR3 is encoded by other sequences in the same sample as well. This chain joins TRBV27 and TRBJ1-5; 9 bases line up with TRBD1. Unmatched junction bases numbered 2, after V lost 7 bases and J lost 7 bases. The CDR3 totals 12 residues. Per the germline V gene, CDR1 is MNHEY and CDR2 is SMNVEV (reference sequence). CDR3 in DNA: TGTGCCAGCAAGGACAGGGGACAGCCCCAGCATTTT. It yields the protein CASKDRGQPQHF.

The rearrangement joins TRBV7-9 to TRBJ1-1; D not certain. V dropped 3 bases and J dropped 1 base, with 15 bases sitting between them. The germline gives CDR1 SEHNR, CDR2 FQNEAQ (reference sequence). CDR3 length: 16 residues. The CDR3 sequence: CASSFNEGLGNTEAFF. CDR3 bases: TGTGCCAGCAGCTTTAACGAGGGTTTAGGGAACACTGAAGCTTTCTTT.

The chain recombines TRBV7-6 with TRBJ1-1, with 8 bases matching TRBD1. The CDR3 runs 13 residues. The trim removed 5 bases at V and 5 bases at J, leaving 4 bases unmatched. Germline CDR1 and CDR2: SGHVS and FNYEAQ. CDR3 residues: CASSTGGGTEAFF. CDR3 in DNA: TGTGCCAGCAGCACAGGGGGAGGAACTGAAGCTTTCTTT.

This chain uses TRBV4-1 with TRBJ2-3; perhaps TRBD1 as D (6 bases). The V end lost 3 bases, the J end lost 1 base, and 14 bases lay between the germline ends. CDR3 size: 16 residues. From germline, CDR1 is MGHRA and CDR2 YSYEKL. The CDR3 nucleotides read TGCGCCAGCAGCCAGGATGGGGGCGCGGGCACAGATACGCAGTATTTT. Translation: CASSQDGGAGTDTQYF.

This chain connects TRBV25-1 to TRBJ1-2, with a possible D match to TRBD1 (6 bases). Germline CDR1 MGHDK, CDR2 SYGVNS. The CDR3 has 15 amino acids. Trimming took off 6 bases at V and 2 bases at J, with 16 bases between the two ends. As DNA, the CDR3 is TGTGCCAGCAGCCCCTCCGGGACAATGAACTATGGCTACACCTTC. Its translation is CASSPSGTMNYGYTF.

The chain links TRBV19 to TRBJ1-1; 9 nucleotides match TRBD1. Germline assignment: CDR1 LNHDA and CDR2 SQIVND (reference sequence). Unmatched junction bases numbered 2, after V lost 4 bases and J lost 8 bases. The CDR3 is 12 residues long. This CDR3 reads CASSNDRGEAFF. CDR3 in DNA: TGTGCCAGTAGTAATGACAGGGGGGAAGCTTTCTTT.

The chain links TRBV6-5 to TRBJ2-4, with 7 positions matching TRBD2. The germline gives CDR1 MNHEY, CDR2 SVGAGI. V dropped 5 bases and J dropped 3; count of bases not matched to a gene: 7. This CDR3 comprises 15 residues. The CDR3 region is CASSPGGGGKNIQYF. The CDR3 bases are TGTGCCAGCAGTCCAGGAGGCGGGGGCAAAAACATTCAGTACTTC.

The chain recombines TRBV6-1 with TRBJ2-5, with D possibly matching TRBD1 (6 bases). The CDR3 covers 15 residues. Germline CDR1 reads MNHNS; CDR2 reads SASEGT. V lost 5 bases to trimming and J lost 0 bases, with 13 bases between them. The chain's CDR3 is CASSTPNRDQETQYF. In DNA, the CDR3 is TGTGCCAGCAGTACTCCGAACAGGGACCAAGAGACCCAGTACTTC.

The V and J genes are TRBV7-2 and TRBJ1-5, with D possibly TRBD1 on 5 matching bases. The V end was cut by 4 bases, the J end by 6 bases, with 13 bases between. The CDR3 is made up of 14 amino acids. The germline V gene encodes CDR1 SGHTA and CDR2 FQGNSA. The CDR3 coding sequence is TGTGCCAGCAGCTCGTACCAGGGTAGTCAGCCCCAGCATTTT. Amino acid sequence: CASSSYQGSQPQHF.

The gene calls are TRBV9 and TRBJ2-5; D gene unclear. This CDR3 has 15 amino acids. Trimming left V 0 bases short and J 0 bases short, with 9 bases between. In germline, CDR1 is SGDLS, CDR2 YYNGEE. CDR3 DNA: TGTGCCAGCAGCGTAGTCGGAGAAAACCAAGAGACCCAGTACTTC. It yields the protein CASSVVGENQETQYF. Complete variable domain (other parts from reference TRBV9 and TRBJ2-5): DSGVTQTPKHLITATGQRVTLRCSPRSGDLSVYWYQQSLDQGLQFLIQYYNGEERAKGNILERFSAQQFPDLHSELNLSSLELGDSALYFCASSVVGENQETQYFGPGTRLLVL.

In its sample, this clone was seen once. The rearrangement links TRBV10-3 to TRBJ2-7, with TRBD1 matching 7 bases. Trimming removed 6 bases from V and 3 bases from J; junction bases left unmatched: 2. Germline V gene lookup returns CDR1 ENHRY and CDR2 SYGVKD. This CDR3 is built from 12 residues. CDR3 sequence: CAIRGTDYEQYF. The CDR3 DNA reads TGTGCCATCAGAGGGACAGACTACGAGCAGTACTTC.

The chain couples TRBV25-1 to TRBJ1-2, with D perhaps TRBD1 (5 bases). The CDR3 covers 12 residues. V was cut by 6 bases and J by 8 bases, with 13 bases left in between. Germline CDR1 and CDR2: MGHDK and SYGVNS. CDR3 loop: CASRSEGTGYTF. The DNA of the CDR3 is TGTGCCAGCAGGTCGGAGGGGACGGGCTACACCTTC.

J is TRBJ2-7 and V is TRBV6-5; possibly TRBD1 for D (5 bases). Germline V CDR1 and CDR2: MNHEY, SVGAGI. The V gene lost 6 bases and the J gene lost 6 bases, with 12 bases spanning the gap. The CDR3 is 12 residues long. CDR3 amino acids: CASSPGRGEQYF. The CDR3 coding sequence is TGTGCCAGCAGCCCCGGAAGGGGCGAGCAGTACTTC.

The gene calls are TRBV10-3 and TRBJ2-5, with TRBD1 identical over 7 bases. CDR3 length equals 15 residues. From germline, CDR1 is ENHRY and CDR2 SYGVKD. J was trimmed by 2 bases and V by 8 bases; bases with no gene match: 11. CDR3 DNA sequence: TGTGCCATCGGAAAGGGACAGACAAATCAAGAGACCCAGTACTTC. Its protein is CAIGKGQTNQETQYF.

The chain combines TRBV5-1 with TRBJ1-3; D uncertain. V lost 0 bases, J lost 4 bases, and 11 bases lay in between. Germline V lookup: CDR1 SGHRS, CDR2 YFSETQ. This CDR3 has 15 amino acids. The CDR3 loop reads CASSLAPAAGNTIYF. The CDR3 region has the DNA TGCGCCAGCAGCTTGGCGCCCGCTGCGGGAAACACCATATATTTT.

The chain couples TRBV27 to TRBJ2-7; D may be TRBD1 (7 bases). V lost 8 bases and J 6 bases, leaving 11 bases between the germline ends. Germline lookup yields CDR1 MNHEY and CDR2 SMNVEV (reference sequence). The CDR3 runs to 11 residues. Here the CDR3 DNA reads TGTGCCAGCGGGCAGGGGGGCGAGCAGTACTTC. Translating it yields CASGQGGEQYF.

The CDR3 protein is CASSINTGRGEKLFF. Here the CDR3 DNA reads TGTGCCAGTAGTATCAACACAGGGAGGGGCGAAAAACTGTTTTTT. V is TRBV19 and J is TRBJ1-4, with a weak D call TRBD1 (6 bases). The CDR3 is 15 amino acids. The germline V gene encodes CDR1 LNHDA and CDR2 SQIVND (reference sequence). V shed 3 bases and J shed 8 bases, with 16 bases lying between them.

The chain carries TRBV7-3 and TRBJ2-3; 7 positions agree with TRBD1. This CDR3 has 15 amino acids. Germline CDR1 SGHTA, CDR2 FQGTGA. J was trimmed by 2 bases and V by 8 bases; bases with no gene match: 10. This CDR3 is CASSPQGVNTDTQYF. The CDR3 bases are TGTGCCAGCTCTCCCCAGGGGGTAAACACAGATACGCAGTATTTT.

The chain links TRBV6-1 to TRBJ2-5; TRBD2 is a possible D gene (5 bases). This CDR3 spans 14 amino acids. The germline V gene encodes CDR1 MNHNS and CDR2 SASEGT. Deletions cut 4 bases from V and 11 bases from J, with 20 bases between. The CDR3, as DNA: TGTGCCAGCAGTGTACTAGGGATTGTCTGGGAGCAGTACTTC. This sequence encodes CASSVLGIVWEQYF.

The chain joins TRBV6-1 to TRBJ1-3; D is possibly TRBD1 (5 bases). Trimming left V 0 bases short and J 2 bases short, with 11 bases between. Looked up from germline, CDR1 is MNHNS and CDR2 is SASEGT. The CDR3 sequence is 16 residues long. The CDR3 DNA reads TGTGCCAGCAGTGAAGCTCTAGACAGAACTGGAAACACCATATATTTT. Protein product: CASSEALDRTGNTIYF.